These 22 T cell receptor beta chains share one sample of origin, sequenced in a study of graft-versus-host responses after intestinal transplantation. Profiling relied on immunoSEQ multiplex PCR, and the TCRdb table lists in-frame clones only, not all of them. The repertoire holds roughly 120,000 clones, with just over 90% as singletons. No antigen is known for these receptors. This specimen was unstimulated CD4+ T cells sorted from spleen or lymph node cells, taken before transplant. The receptor source for this set is a human donor who was the organ donor for an intestinal transplant.

This chain uses TRBV6-6 with TRBJ1-2; the match to TRBD1 covers 8 bases. The CDR3 covers 13 residues. The trim removed 6 bases at V and 11 bases at J, leaving 11 bases unmatched. Germline CDR1 and CDR2: MNHNY and SVGAGI (reference sequence). CDR3 nucleotide sequence: TGTGCCAGCAGCCCCGGACAGGGCCTTAGATACACCTTC. It translates to CASSPGQGLRYTF.

On this clone: One junction end disagrees with the germline gene, perhaps due to a read error. J is TRBJ1-2 and V is TRBV4-1; D remains ambiguous. CDR3 length equals 12 residues. From germline, CDR1 is MGHRA and CDR2 YSYEKL. The CDR3 region has the DNA TGTGCCAGCAGCCAAGAAAGCTATGGCTACACCTTC. Protein product: CASSQESYGYTF.

The chain carries TRBV5-1 and TRBJ1-4; 12 positions match TRBD1. V was pared by 4 bases and J by 0 bases, with 7 bases of the junction left unmatched. The CDR3 length is 18 residues. The germline V gene has CDR1 SGHRS and CDR2 YFSETQ. The CDR3 DNA reads as TGCGCCAGCAGCCTGGGACAGGGGGCGGGAGCAACTAATGAAAAACTGTTTTTT. Protein product: CASSLGQGAGATNEKLFF.

CDR3 DNA sequence: TGTGCCAGCAGTAGGACTAGCGTTGGGGCAGATACGCAGTATTTT. Translation: CASSRTSVGADTQYF. The chain has TRBV2 and TRBJ2-3, with TRBD2 identical over 9 bases. The CDR3 length is 15 residues. V trimming: 5 bases; J trimming: 4 bases; junction bases outside the gene matches: 7. Germline V gene sequence: CDR1 SNHLY, CDR2 FYNNEI.

J is TRBJ2-5 and V is TRBV2, with 10 bases lining up with TRBD2. This CDR3 has 14 amino acids. Germline V CDR1 and CDR2: SNHLY, FYNNEI. The trim removed 4 bases at V and 5 bases at J, leaving 4 bases unmatched. CDR3 in amino acids: CASSVGTSVETQYF. DNA for the CDR3: TGTGCCAGCAGTGTAGGGACTAGCGTGGAGACCCAGTACTTC.

The genes are TRBV13 and TRBJ1-2; D unclear. The germline gives CDR1 PRHDT, CDR2 FYEKMQ (reference sequence). The germline V and J ends were trimmed by 5 bases and 4 bases, with 20 bases remaining between them. The CDR3 spans 16 residues. CDR3 coding DNA: TGTGCCAGCAGCCCTACCCTCCTGGACGAAGGCTATGGCTACACCTTC. Amino acid sequence: CASSPTLLDEGYGYTF. Combining the CDR3 with reference TRBV13 and TRBJ1-2 gives the whole variable domain AAGVIQSPRHLIKEKRETATLKCYPIPRHDTVYWYQQGPGQDPQFLISFYEKMQSDKGSIPDRFSAQQFSDYHSELNMSSLELGDSALYFCASSPTLLDEGYGYTFGSGTRLTVV.

This chain uses TRBV28 with TRBJ2-2; 7 bases align to TRBD1. J was trimmed by 0 bases and V by 5 bases; bases with no gene match: 9. This CDR3 has 17 residues. Germline V lookup: CDR1 MDHEN, CDR2 SYDVKM. CDR3 sequence (DNA): TGTGCCAGCAGTACCACTAGACAGGGTTCGAACACCGGGGAGCTGTTTTTT. Translating it yields CASSTTRQGSNTGELFF. The whole variable domain, remainder taken from reference TRBV28 and TRBJ2-2, is DVKVTQSSRYLVKRTGEKVFLECVQDMDHENMFWYRQDPGLGLRLIYFSYDVKMKEKGDIPEGYSVSREKKERFSLILESASTNQTSMYLCASSTTRQGSNTGELFFGEGSRLTVL.

CDR3 in amino acids: CASSRDVYEQYF. CDR3 DNA: TGTGCCAGCAGCCGGGACGTTTACGAGCAGTACTTC. This rearrangement joins TRBV6-5 to TRBJ2-7; either TRBD1 or TRBD2 may fit D (5 bases each). The V end lost 6 bases, the J end lost 4 bases, and 10 bases lay between the germline ends. The V gene's germline CDR1 is MNHEY and CDR2 SVGAGI. The CDR3 totals 12 residues.

The V and J genes are TRBV6-5 and TRBJ2-2; no definite D call. Per the germline V gene, CDR1 is MNHEY and CDR2 is SVGAGI. V was shortened by 3 bases and J by 7 bases, with 6 bases between the two germline ends. This CDR3 region has 12 residues. In DNA form, the CDR3 reads TGTGCCAGCAGTTATTCGGGCGGGGAGCTGTTTTTT. Amino acids: CASSYSGGELFF.

This sequence joins TRBV4-2 and TRBJ2-1; TRBD1 or TRBD2 may be the D gene (5 bases each). Germline lookup yields CDR1 LGHNA and CDR2 YNFKEQ. The CDR3 extends over 11 amino acids. Trimming took off 1 base at V and 10 bases at J, with 5 bases between the two ends. CDR3 DNA sequence: TGTGCCAGCAGCCAAGGGGGGGAGCAGTTCTTC. Its translation is CASSQGGEQFF.

This chain uses TRBV28 with TRBJ2-1, with 10 bases matching TRBD2. J lost 0 bases, V lost 7 bases, and 9 bases had no gene match. This CDR3 has 17 amino acids. The V gene's germline CDR1 is MDHEN and CDR2 SYDVKM. The CDR3 region has the DNA TGTGCCAGCATAGGCCTAGCGGGAGACAGCTCCTACAATGAGCAGTTCTTC. It encodes CASIGLAGDSSYNEQFF.

This chain uses TRBV25-1 with TRBJ1-2; 7 nucleotides agree with TRBD1. Germline trimming cut 0 bases from V and 4 bases from J; bases unmatched to any gene: 5. Germline CDR1 reads MGHDK; CDR2 reads SYGVNS. The CDR3 extends over 15 amino acids. CDR3 protein: CASSEYSTGAYGYTF. The CDR3 DNA follows: TGTGCCAGCAGTGAATACTCTACAGGGGCCTATGGCTACACCTTC.

The chain recombines TRBV5-4 with TRBJ1-4, with D unresolved. Germline CDR1 reads SGHNT; CDR2 reads YYREEE (reference sequence). The CDR3 has 14 amino acids. Trimming pared 3 bases from V and 8 bases from J, leaving 14 bases between. The DNA of the CDR3 is TGTGCCAGCAGCTCCCGCGGCAGTAAGGAAAAACTGTTTTTT. Translating it yields CASSSRGSKEKLFF.

This clone occurred a few times. The CDR3 is CASSITLTGSGELFF. Written as DNA, the CDR3 is TGCGCCAGCAGCATTACGCTAACCGGGTCCGGGGAGCTGTTTTTT. The rearrangement uses TRBV4-3 and TRBJ2-2; D ambiguous. Trimming took off 5 bases at V and 6 bases at J, with 16 bases between the two ends. Germline CDR1 reads LGHNA; CDR2 reads YSLEER. This CDR3 region has 15 residues.

CDR3 nucleotide sequence: TGCAGCGTTGCGGGGCCCGCTAACTATGGCTACACCTTC. Its protein is CSVAGPANYGYTF. The chain recombines TRBV29-1 with TRBJ1-2; possibly TRBD1 for D (5 bases). CDR1 is SQVTM, CDR2 ANQGSEA, per germline. V dropped 4 bases and J dropped 0 bases, with 9 bases sitting between them. This CDR3 has 13 residues.

The chain recombines TRBV7-9 with TRBJ2-7; D possibly corresponds to TRBD1 (6 bases). Germline V gene data show CDR1 as SEHNR and CDR2 as FQNEAQ (reference sequence). V dropped 1 base and J dropped 4 bases, with 11 bases sitting between them. The CDR3 is 14 residues long. CDR3 sequence reads: CASSLVGGAYEQYF. The CDR3 region has the DNA TGTGCCAGCAGCTTAGTAGGGGGAGCGTACGAGCAGTACTTC.

V usage is TRBV28 and J usage is TRBJ2-3, with 9 bases lining up with TRBD2. The CDR3 has 16 amino acids. CDR1 and CDR2 from the germline V gene are MDHEN and SYDVKM. V shed 7 bases and J 1 base; nucleotides not matched to a gene: 9. CDR3 in DNA: TGTGCCAGCACCACCACGGTAGCGGGGGGCACAGATACGCAGTATTTT. This sequence encodes CASTTTVAGGTDTQYF.

The gene calls are TRBV5-4 and TRBJ2-1; 7 bases fit TRBD2. V shed 0 bases, J shed 8 bases, and the junction held 5 bases outside the gene matches. Germline-derived CDR1 and CDR2 are SGHNT and YYREEE (reference sequence). The CDR3 is 14 residues long. This CDR3 reads CASSLGLAFDEQFF. CDR3 bases: TGTGCCAGCAGCTTGGGACTAGCTTTCGATGAGCAGTTCTTC.

The chain uses TRBV7-9 and TRBJ2-2; 8 positions match TRBD2. Looked up from germline, CDR1 is SEHNR and CDR2 is FQNEAQ (reference sequence). Trimming at V came to 0 bases and at J to 0 bases, leaving 6 bases not matched to a gene. The CDR3 runs to 18 residues. DNA of the CDR3: TGTGCCAGCAGCTTAGCCGGGGTAGCGGGACCGAACACCGGGGAGCTGTTTTTT. It codes for CASSLAGVAGPNTGELFF.

V usage is TRBV10-3 and J usage is TRBJ2-5, with TRBD1 identical over 8 bases. Gene TRBJ2-7 matches the end of the DNA better, so the J call may be wrong. CDR1 and CDR2 (germline): ENHRY, SYGVKD. This CDR3 is built from 15 residues. CDR3 coding DNA: TGTGCCATCAGCCGCGGGACAGGAATTTCCGACGAGCAGTACTTC. It specifies CAISRGTGISDEQYF.

This chain connects TRBV6-5 to TRBJ1-5; tentatively, D is TRBD1 (5 bases). Germline assignment: CDR1 MNHEY and CDR2 SVGAGI. The ends were cut back, 7 bases at V and 3 bases at J, with 13 bases in the middle. This CDR3 is 14 amino acids long. CDR3 in amino acids: CASIGTEFNQPQHF. CDR3 coding DNA: TGTGCCAGCATTGGGACTGAATTCAATCAGCCCCAGCATTTT.

The V and J genes are TRBV30 and TRBJ2-7, with 11 bases aligning to TRBD2. The germline V gene has CDR1 GTSNPN and CDR2 SVGIG (reference sequence). The ends lost 1 base at V and 3 bases at J; junction bases unmatched: 2. The CDR3 sequence is 14 residues long. CDR3 amino acids: CAWSGGTSGYEQYF. The CDR3 DNA reads TGTGCCTGGAGTGGGGGGACTAGCGGCTACGAGCAGTACTTC.